This TCR beta chain was sequenced for a study of identical twins (dated by TCRdb to the mid-2010s). In the study overall: To test whether fetal clonotypes persist, this study deep-sequenced TCR alpha and beta repertoires from monozygotic twins, from unrelated adults of various ages, and from cord blood. Replicate twin experiments were performed at different times using different library preparation protocols to rule out contamination. Overall results and qualifications from the work: In monozygotic twins, recombination models systematically underestimated out-of-frame TCR alpha sharing, but the models matched the sharing seen between unrelated individuals. Invariant T cells such as MAIT and iNKT could partly confound zero-insertion analyses, though diverse VJ usage argued against this for most clonotypes. Because the same donors could not be followed over many years, the conclusions depended on cross-sectional statistical analysis. Out-of-frame TCR alpha sequences shared between twins showed an excess of low generation-probability sequences compared with coincidental sharing between unrelated individuals. Abundant cord blood beta clonotypes carried fewer insertions; young adult naive repertoires showed a weaker similar trend, while memory repertoires showed none. The excess sharing between twins in beta out-of-frame sequences was weaker because fewer shared sequences reduced the signal-to-noise ratio.

The trim is 4 bases for V and 0 bases for J, with a gap of 11 bases between the germline ends. The CDR3, from cysteine to phenylalanine, totals 16 residues. The sequence is cut down to CDR3 DNA, 48 bases in frame from base 1. The germline V gene encodes CDR1 SGHRS and CDR2 YFSETQ. The method behind the library was 5' RACE. Reads for this sample came from an Illumina HiSeq 2000. Template switching added a universal primer binding site, and the final cDNA carried a unique molecular identifier that allowed TCR cDNA molecules to be counted accurately. Specific primers in the conserved constant-segment region were used to synthesize first-strand cDNA for the TCR alpha and beta chains. To control for contamination, every cDNA library carried two barcodes: a SMART-Mk sample barcode plus Illumina barcodes. TruSeq adapter sequences along with Illumina sample barcodes were introduced in two successive PCR steps. TCR alpha and beta cDNA libraries were sequenced on the Illumina HiSeq platform with custom primers. On the authors' methods: MiGEC processed the raw reads to extract unique molecular identifiers, while MiXCR was used to determine the CDR3 positions. Recombination models were inferred per individual with the repgenHMM and IGoR tools using an EM algorithm. The analysis of shared clonotypes was done with the tcR package in R, with sharing normalized by the product of cloneset sizes. To study raw recombination free of thymic and clonal selection effects, out-of-frame nonproductive sequences were analyzed. Starting from the raw public reads, TCRdb applied fastp trimming at Q25, assembled clones with MiXCR and retained in-frame beta chains. Duplicate CDR3 protein sequences are folded into a single record with the most common DNA and genes. The authors' filters were not applied to this entry. In this sample the table shows a few hundred thousand distinct CDR3 sequences, 14% of which occur a single time. Approximately 0.98% of the sample goes to the ten largest clones.

On this clonotype: Its antigen is not yet known. No base-level quality is on record; no much larger clone is a single base apart.

Every donor in the study was a healthy Caucasian. Three pairs of female monozygotic twins, all aged roughly 18 to 29 years, made up the twin cohort. Positive isolation kits from Invitrogen were used to isolate the CD4+ and CD8+ T cell populations. This same sample was also part of a study on yellow fever vaccine responses in identical twins. That second report states: According to the authors, the vaccine-induced T cell response in identical twins seemed to be partly convergent and partly specific to each individual. Focusing on identical twins, the study followed the T cell clones that responded to the vaccine, and did so with precision.

The clonotype originates from a woman aged 18 to 35 in good health. Sequencing was performed on CD4+ T cells sorted from blood. The rearrangement combines TRBV5-1 with TRBJ2-6; TRBD1 is perhaps the D gene, given 5 matching bases. DNA sequence: TGCGCCAGCAGCCAAGGACACTCCTCTGGGGCCAACGTCCTGACTTTC. Its protein is CASSQGHSSGANVLTF.